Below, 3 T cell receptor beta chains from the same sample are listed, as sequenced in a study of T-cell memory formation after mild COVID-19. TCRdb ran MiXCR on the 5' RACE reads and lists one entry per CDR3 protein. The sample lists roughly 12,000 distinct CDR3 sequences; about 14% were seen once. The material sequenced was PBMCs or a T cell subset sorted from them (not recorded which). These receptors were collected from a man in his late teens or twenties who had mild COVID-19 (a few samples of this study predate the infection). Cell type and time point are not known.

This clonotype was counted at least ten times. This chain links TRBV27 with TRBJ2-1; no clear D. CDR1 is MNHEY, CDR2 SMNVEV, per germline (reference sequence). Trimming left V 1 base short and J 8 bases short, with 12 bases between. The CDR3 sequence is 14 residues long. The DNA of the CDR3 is TGTGCCAGCAGTTTATATCCTACGGTGGATGAGCAGTTCTTC. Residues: CASSLYPTVDEQFF.

CDR3 loop: CASMGTAYYGYTF. Written as DNA, the CDR3 is TGTGCCAGCATGGGGACAGCCTACTATGGCTACACCTTC. J is TRBJ1-2 and V is TRBV27; 7 nucleotides align to TRBD1. From germline, CDR1 is MNHEY and CDR2 SMNVEV (reference sequence). Losses at the gene ends were 7 bases for V and 3 bases for J; bases not matched to a gene: 5. The CDR3 sequence is 13 residues long.

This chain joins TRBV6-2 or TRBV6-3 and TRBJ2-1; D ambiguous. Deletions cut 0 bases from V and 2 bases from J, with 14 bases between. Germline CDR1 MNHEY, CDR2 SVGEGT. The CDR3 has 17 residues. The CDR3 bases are TGTGCCAGCAGTTACTCGAAGGAGTTGGTCCCCTACAATGAGCAGTTCTTC. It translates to CASSYSKELVPYNEQFF.